This TCR beta chain was recovered during a study of blood T cells in healthy people across ages (dated by TCRdb to between 2014 and 2017). Notes on the research overall: Template switching captured roughly one uniquely barcoded TCR beta cDNA molecule per two T cells in model experiments. The study measured age-related changes in TCR beta repertoire diversity using deep sequencing normalized with unique cDNA molecular identifiers. The donors were split into four age groups: young (average roughly 15 years), middle-aged (roughly 39), aged (roughly 60) and long-lived (more than 80). Using the same blood draw, the study looked at two additional independent replicas of 1 million unique cDNA reads for two donors, one aged 18 to 30 and the other aged 80 or older. To avoid experimental bias, donors of different ages were randomly spread across the sequencing lanes. Broad study findings and their caveats: Compared with the aged group, the long-lived group had more naive CD4+ T cells, fewer expanded clones and increased TCR diversity, a pattern suggesting age selection. Since profiling was done on bulk unsorted PBMCs, naive and antigen-experienced compartments could not be conclusively compared. Estimates of total diversity based on one million sequenced T cells were regarded as lower bounds and as underestimates. There was a strong correlation between observed TCR beta diversity and the percentage of naive T cells measured by flow cytometry. Observed TCR beta diversity per million T cells fell roughly linearly with age, and a significant reduction was already apparent by age around 40. Donor CMV infection status was unknown, potentially confounding age-related changes in expanded clonotypes.

The CDR3 spans 15 residues, from the cysteine through the phenylalanine. The kept DNA is CDR3 alone, 45 bases in frame from the first base. CDR1 and CDR2, looked up from the germline V gene, are SGHTA and FQGNSA. V ends up 4 bases short and J 4 bases short, with an unmatched junction base count of 5. Receptor libraries were prepared by 5' RACE. Reads for this sample came from an Illumina HiSeq 2500. The second PCR ran for about 6 to 12 cycles and used a J-beta primer mix along with a sample-barcoded 5' primer. Each TCR beta cDNA molecule received a unique molecular identifier from a template-switch 5' adaptor carrying 12 random nucleotides. Each sample yielded at least 2.5 million CDR3-containing paired-end reads. The Mint cDNA synthesis kit, primed by a TRBC-specific oligonucleotide, was used to synthesize first-strand cDNA from all RNA. All cDNA was treated with uracil-DNA glycosylase and then went through a first 18-cycle PCR with the universal primers M1SS and BC2_uni_R. Under the source paper's analysis protocol: Each sample was normalized by randomly selecting 1 million high-quality reads, each carrying a distinct molecular identifier. Instead of being binned into consensus sequences, reads that shared molecular identifiers were thrown out. MiTCR, with a Q25 quality threshold and the strictest error-elimination algorithm, was used for CDR3 identification, clonotype clustering and error correction. A nonparametric unseen species model with Euler transformation was used to estimate a lower bound on total TCR beta diversity. Starting from the raw public reads, TCRdb applied fastp trimming at Q25, assembled clones with MiXCR and retained in-frame beta chains. Each CDR3 protein gets just one entry, which takes the most common genes and DNA from the rows behind it. The V and J calls were determined by TCRdb, not by the authors. This sample comprises 750,000 to 950,000 distinct CDR3 sequences, 40% to 65% of them detected only once. Around 41% of the sample is taken by the ten largest.

The roughly 39 donors, aged roughly 6 to 95 years, were systemically healthy Caucasian individuals from Russia. Ten milliliters of peripheral blood were drawn from each donor into EDTA-treated Vacutainer tubes. Ficoll-Paque density-gradient centrifugation was used to isolate PBMCs, with at least 6.5 million per sample. Trizol reagent was used to extract total RNA from PBMCs, with at least 5.5 micrograms per sample. Naive CD45RAhigh/CD27high T cell percentages were measured by flow cytometry on a PBMC aliquot from every donor. Comment on this clonotype: There is no known antigen for this receptor. No much larger clone is present one base from it, and per-base qualities are unavailable.

The receptor comes from a man at least 80 years old in good health. The source material was blood. The V gene is TRBV7-2 and the J gene is TRBJ1-5; 9 bases in between match TRBD1. The nucleotide sequence is given as TGTGCCAGCAGCTCCTTCGGACAGGGGAATCAGCCCCAGCATTTT. This codes for CASSSFGQGNQPQHF.